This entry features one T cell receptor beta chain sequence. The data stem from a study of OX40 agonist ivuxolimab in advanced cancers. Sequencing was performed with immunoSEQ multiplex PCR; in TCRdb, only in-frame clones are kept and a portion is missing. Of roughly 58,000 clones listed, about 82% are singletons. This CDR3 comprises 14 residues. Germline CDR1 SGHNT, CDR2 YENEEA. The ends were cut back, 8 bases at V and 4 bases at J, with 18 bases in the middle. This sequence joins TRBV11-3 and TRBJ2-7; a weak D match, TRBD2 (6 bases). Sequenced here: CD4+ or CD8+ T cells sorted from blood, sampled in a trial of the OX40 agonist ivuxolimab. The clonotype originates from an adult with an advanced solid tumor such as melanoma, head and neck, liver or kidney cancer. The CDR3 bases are TGTGCCAGCGGACCCCAACTAGCATCGTACGAGCAGTACTTC. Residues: CASGPQLASYEQYF.